Below are 10 T cell receptor beta chains sequenced from a single sample in a study of blood T cell repertoires in COVID-19. The assay was immunoSEQ multiplex PCR, and TCRdb's table has in-frame clones only and misses some. The table has around 100,000 clones, around 87% seen once. Sequencing was done on a sample of peripheral blood. All receptors come from a human donor in a cohort sampled during active COVID-19.

J is TRBJ1-1 and V is TRBV6-5, with TRBD1 as a possible D gene (6 bases). Trimming left V 4 bases short and J 9 bases short, with 15 bases between. Germline V CDR1 and CDR2: MNHEY, SVGAGI. The CDR3 spans 13 residues. Here the CDR3 DNA reads TGTGCCAGCAGTTCTAACAGGGATGGGAAAGCTTTCTTT. Translating it yields CASSSNRDGKAFF.

The J gene is TRBJ2-7, the V gene TRBV3-1 (or the pseudogene TRBV3-2); 9 bases map to TRBD1. From germline, CDR1 is LGHDT and CDR2 YNNKEL (reference sequence). The V gene end was trimmed by 4 bases and the J gene end by 5 bases; junction bases not matched to a gene: 3. This CDR3 contains 13 residues. The CDR3 loop is CASSRTGGHEQYF. The CDR3 nucleotides are TGTGCCAGCAGCCGCACAGGGGGCCACGAGCAGTACTTC.

CDR3: CASSSGQLFYEQYF. The CDR3 coding sequence is TGTGCCAGCAGCTCCGGACAGCTCTTCTACGAGCAGTACTTC. V gene TRBV13 combines with J gene TRBJ2-7, with D maybe TRBD1 (6 bases). Germline values: CDR1 PRHDT, CDR2 FYEKMQ (reference sequence). The CDR3 contains 14 residues. The V end was cut by 4 bases, the J end by 3 bases, with 13 bases between.

This rearrangement joins TRBV27 to TRBJ2-1; 7 bases are a match to TRBD1. Losses at the gene ends were 2 bases for V and 10 bases for J; bases not matched to a gene: 11. Germline V gene sequence: CDR1 MNHEY, CDR2 SMNVEV (reference sequence). This CDR3 spans 15 amino acids. The CDR3 coding sequence is TGTGCCAGCAGTTTAATGGGTACACAGGGGTTGGAGCAGTTCTTC. This gives the protein CASSLMGTQGLEQFF.

The V gene is TRBV24-1, the J gene TRBJ1-5, with D tentatively TRBD1 (5 bases). Germline CDR1 is KGHDR and CDR2 is SFDVKD. The germline V and J ends were trimmed by 2 bases and 5 bases, with 12 bases remaining between them. This CDR3 region has 15 residues. CDR3 coding DNA: TGTGCCACCAGTGATTCGGCAGGGTTATATCAGCCCCAGCATTTT. Protein: CATSDSAGLYQPQHF.

The rearrangement links TRBV28 to TRBJ2-1; 10 bases fit TRBD1. Trimming cost V 11 bases and J 2 bases; bases outside gene matches: 9. Germline V CDR1 and CDR2: MDHEN, SYDVKM. This CDR3 contains 15 residues. CDR3 protein: CAVASGTGAYNEQFF. The CDR3 DNA reads as TGTGCCGTCGCCTCCGGGACAGGGGCCTACAATGAGCAGTTCTTC.

The count of this clone is one. This sequence joins TRBV10-3 and TRBJ1-1; 8 bases agree with TRBD1. Germline values: CDR1 ENHRY, CDR2 SYGVKD. This CDR3 is built from 17 residues. V was clipped by 0 bases and J by 5 bases; unmatched bases: 11. The CDR3 nucleotides are TGTGCCATCAGTGAGTCGTCAGGGGGCATCTGGGGGACTGAAGCTTTCTTT. Translation: CAISESSGGIWGTEAFF.

In this sample, this clone turned up a few times. This chain uses TRBV19 with TRBJ1-1; D ambiguous. Between the trimmed V and J ends, which lost 0 bases and 6 bases, there was a span of 8 bases. The CDR3 sequence is 13 residues long. Germline CDR1 is LNHDA and CDR2 is SQIVND (reference sequence). The CDR3 DNA reads as TGTGCCAGTAGTATAGATCGGTTAGCTGAAGCTTTCTTT. This encodes CASSIDRLAEAFF. Looking up the rest from reference TRBV19 and TRBJ1-1 gives the full variable domain: DGGITQSPKYLFRKEGQNVTLSCEQNLNHDAMYWYRQDPGQGLRLIYYSQIVNDFQKGDIAEGYSVSREKKESFPLTVTSAQKNPTAFYLCASSIDRLAEAFFGQGTRLTVV.

The V and J genes are TRBV10-3 and TRBJ2-1; possible D gene TRBD2, 5 bases. V lost 6 bases and J lost 8, with 14 bases in between. This CDR3 region has 13 residues. Germline loops: CDR1 ENHRY, CDR2 SYGVKD. The CDR3 DNA sequence: TGTGCCATCAGGGAGACTAAAGCGGATGAGCAGTTCTTC. Protein: CAIRETKADEQFF.

The V call is TRBV12-3 or TRBV12-4, the J call TRBJ2-4; TRBD1 matches 7 bases. Trimming took 5 bases from V and 10 from J; bases not matched to a gene: 8. This CDR3 comprises 13 residues. CDR3 DNA: TGTGCCAGCAGTCCCTCCGGCAGGGGGATTCAGTACTTC. This translates into CASSPSGRGIQYF.